This T cell receptor beta chain is from a study of tumor and adjacent non-tumor tissue in lung cancer. At the level of the study: There were 12 adenocarcinoma, 2 squamous cell carcinoma and 1 small cell lung cancer cases. Each sample yielded roughly 4.2 million productive TCRbeta reads on average.

A remark on this clonotype: A much larger clone sits a single nucleotide away, making a read error possible.

CDR3 length: 14 residues. Germline V gives CDR1 SGHRS, CDR2 YFSETQ. Three rounds of nested PCR, following a modified ARM-PCR protocol, produced the TCRbeta library. TCRdb redid the calling of the multiplex PCR reads with MiXCR, one entry per CDR3 protein. The sample includes fewer than 100,000 distinct CDR3 sequences, 76% of them seen just once. RNA was extracted from bulk tissue without any cell sorting. More than 3 cm separated this lung sample from the edge of the tumor. Newly diagnosed lung cancer patients had thoracic surgery in China, August–late 2014, without prior chemotherapy. The origin of this receptor is a woman in her fifties or sixties with non-small cell lung cancer. V usage is TRBV5-1 and J usage is TRBJ2-2, with TRBD1 matching over 7 bases. Sequenced: distant non-tumor lung tissue. This chain's CDR3 is CASSRTGNTWELFF. The CDR3 coding sequence is TGCGCCAGCAGCCGGACAGGTAACACCTGGGAGCTGTTTTTT.